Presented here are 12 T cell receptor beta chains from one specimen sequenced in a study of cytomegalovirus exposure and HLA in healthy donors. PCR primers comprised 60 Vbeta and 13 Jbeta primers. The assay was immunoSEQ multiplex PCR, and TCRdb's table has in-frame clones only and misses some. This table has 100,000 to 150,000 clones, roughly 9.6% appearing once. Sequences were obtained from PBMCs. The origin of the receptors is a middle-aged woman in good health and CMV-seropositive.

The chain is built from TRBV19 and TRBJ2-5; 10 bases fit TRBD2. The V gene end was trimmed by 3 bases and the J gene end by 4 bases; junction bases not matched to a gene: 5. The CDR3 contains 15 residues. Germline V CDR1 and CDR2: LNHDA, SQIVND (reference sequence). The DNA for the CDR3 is TGTGCCAGTAGTATCACTAGCGGGGTTAGAGAGACCCAGTACTTC. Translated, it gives CASSITSGVRETQYF.

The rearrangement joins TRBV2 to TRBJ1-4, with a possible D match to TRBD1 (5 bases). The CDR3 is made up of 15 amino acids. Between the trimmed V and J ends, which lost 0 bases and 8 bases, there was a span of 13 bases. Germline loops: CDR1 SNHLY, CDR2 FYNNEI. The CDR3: CASSEAGRGGEKLFF. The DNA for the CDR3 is TGTGCCAGCAGTGAAGCAGGGAGGGGAGGAGAAAAACTGTTTTTT.

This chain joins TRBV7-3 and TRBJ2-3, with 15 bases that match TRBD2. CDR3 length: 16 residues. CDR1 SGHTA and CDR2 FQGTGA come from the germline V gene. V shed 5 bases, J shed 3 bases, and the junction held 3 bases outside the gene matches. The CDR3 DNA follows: TGTGCCAGCAGCCATGGACTAGCGGGGGGGACAGATACGCAGTATTTT. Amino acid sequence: CASSHGLAGGTDTQYF.

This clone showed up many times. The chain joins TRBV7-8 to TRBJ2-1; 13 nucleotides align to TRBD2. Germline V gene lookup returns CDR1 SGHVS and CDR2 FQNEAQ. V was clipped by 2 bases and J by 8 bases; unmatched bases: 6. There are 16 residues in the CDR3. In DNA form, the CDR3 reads TGTGCCAGCAGCTTAAGGACTAGCGGGGGCATCGATGAGCAGTTCTTC. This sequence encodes CASSLRTSGGIDEQFF. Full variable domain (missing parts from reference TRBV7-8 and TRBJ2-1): GAGVSQSPRYKVAKRGQDVALRCDPISGHVSLFWYQQALGQGPEFLTYFQNEAQLDKSGLPSDRFFAERPEGSVSTLKIQRTQQEDSAVYLCASSLRTSGGIDEQFFGPGTRLTVL.

The CDR3 is CACQVPYRYEQYF. The CDR3 region has the DNA TGTGCCTGTCAGGTCCCCTACCGCTACGAGCAGTACTTC. The chain links TRBV2 to TRBJ2-7; D not certain. CDR3 length: 13 residues. Germline V gene lookup returns CDR1 SNHLY and CDR2 FYNNEI. V was trimmed by 11 bases and J by 3 bases, leaving 17 bases between them.

The CDR3 coding sequence is TGCGCCAGCAGCCAAGCGGGAACAGATACGCAGTATTTT. Protein: CASSQAGTDTQYF. The rearrangement joins TRBV4-3 to TRBJ2-3, with a possible D match to TRBD2 (5 bases). The CDR3 is 13 residues long. V shed 1 base and J shed 3 bases, with 5 bases lying between them. Per germline, CDR1 LGHNA and CDR2 YSLEER.

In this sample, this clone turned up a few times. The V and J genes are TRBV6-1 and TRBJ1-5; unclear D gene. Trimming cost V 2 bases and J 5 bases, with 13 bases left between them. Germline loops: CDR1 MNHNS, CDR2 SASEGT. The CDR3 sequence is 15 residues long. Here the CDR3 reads CASSETGVGYQPQHF. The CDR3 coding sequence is TGTGCCAGCAGTGAAACCGGGGTGGGTTATCAGCCCCAGCATTTT.

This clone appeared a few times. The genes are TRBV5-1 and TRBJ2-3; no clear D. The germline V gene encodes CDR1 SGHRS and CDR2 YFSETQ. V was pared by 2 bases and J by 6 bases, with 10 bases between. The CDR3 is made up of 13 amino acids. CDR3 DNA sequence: TGCGCCAGCAGCTTTTCCCCGTCCGATACGCAGTATTTT. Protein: CASSFSPSDTQYF.

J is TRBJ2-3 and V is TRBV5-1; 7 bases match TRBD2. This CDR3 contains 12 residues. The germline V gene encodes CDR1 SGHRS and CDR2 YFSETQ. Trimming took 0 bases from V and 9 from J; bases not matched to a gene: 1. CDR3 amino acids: CASSLDGGTQYF. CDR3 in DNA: TGCGCCAGCAGCTTGGACGGGGGGACGCAGTATTTT.

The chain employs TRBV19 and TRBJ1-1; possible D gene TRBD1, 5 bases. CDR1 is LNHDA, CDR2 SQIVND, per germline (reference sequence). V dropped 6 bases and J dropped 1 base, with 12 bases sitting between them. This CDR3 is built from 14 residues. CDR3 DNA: TGTGCCAGTAGGACCGGGACTCAGAACACTGAAGCTTTCTTT. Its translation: CASRTGTQNTEAFF.

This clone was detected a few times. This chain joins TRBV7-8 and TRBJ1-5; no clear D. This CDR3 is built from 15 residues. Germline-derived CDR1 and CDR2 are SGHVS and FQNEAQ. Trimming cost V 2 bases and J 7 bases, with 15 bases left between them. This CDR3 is CASSLLTGSGQPQHF. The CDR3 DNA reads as TGTGCCAGCAGCTTACTAACGGGGTCAGGACAGCCCCAGCATTTT.

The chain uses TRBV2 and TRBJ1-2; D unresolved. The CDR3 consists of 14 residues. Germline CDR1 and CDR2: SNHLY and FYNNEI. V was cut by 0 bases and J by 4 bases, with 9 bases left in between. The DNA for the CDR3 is TGTGCCAGCAGTGAAGCGCAACAGACCTATGGCTACACCTTC. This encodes CASSEAQQTYGYTF.